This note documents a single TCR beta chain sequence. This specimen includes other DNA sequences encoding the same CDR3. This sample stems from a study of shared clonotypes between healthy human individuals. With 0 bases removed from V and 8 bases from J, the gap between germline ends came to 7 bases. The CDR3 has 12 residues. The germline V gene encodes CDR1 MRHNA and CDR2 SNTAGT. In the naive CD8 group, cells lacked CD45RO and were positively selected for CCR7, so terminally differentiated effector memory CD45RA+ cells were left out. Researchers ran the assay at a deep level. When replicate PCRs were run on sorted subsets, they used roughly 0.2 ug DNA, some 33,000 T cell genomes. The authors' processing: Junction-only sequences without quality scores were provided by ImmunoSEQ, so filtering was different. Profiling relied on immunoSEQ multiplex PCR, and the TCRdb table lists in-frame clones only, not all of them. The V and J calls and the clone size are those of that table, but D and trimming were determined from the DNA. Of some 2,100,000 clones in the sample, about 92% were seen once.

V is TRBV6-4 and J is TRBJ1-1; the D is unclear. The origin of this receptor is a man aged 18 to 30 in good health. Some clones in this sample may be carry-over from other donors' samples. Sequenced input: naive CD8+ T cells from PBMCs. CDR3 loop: CASSDSGGEAFF. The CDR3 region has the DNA TGTGCCAGCAGTGACTCGGGCGGGGAAGCTTTCTTT.